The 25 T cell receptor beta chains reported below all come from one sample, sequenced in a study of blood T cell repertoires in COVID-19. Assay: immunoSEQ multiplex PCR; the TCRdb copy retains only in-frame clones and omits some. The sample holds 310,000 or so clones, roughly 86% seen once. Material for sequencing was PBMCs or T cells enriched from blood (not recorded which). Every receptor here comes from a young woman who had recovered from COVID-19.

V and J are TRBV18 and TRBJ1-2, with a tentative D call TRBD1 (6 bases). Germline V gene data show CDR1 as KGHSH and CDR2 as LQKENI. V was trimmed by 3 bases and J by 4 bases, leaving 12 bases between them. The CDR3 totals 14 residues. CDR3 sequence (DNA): TGTGCCAGCTCACCGCCAACAGGGAGCTATGGCTACACCTTC. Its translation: CASSPPTGSYGYTF.

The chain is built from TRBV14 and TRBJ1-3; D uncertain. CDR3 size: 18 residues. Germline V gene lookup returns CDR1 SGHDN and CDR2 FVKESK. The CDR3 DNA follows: TGTGCTGAAATACTCCCTTCCCGGGAAGTAGGCTCTGGAAACACCATATATTTT. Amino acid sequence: CAEILPSREVGSGNTIYF.

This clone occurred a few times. CDR3: CASSLSMVETDQQFF. The CDR3 coding sequence is TGTGCCAGCAGTTTATCGATGGTTGAGACAGACCAGCAGTTCTTC. The V and J genes are TRBV27 and TRBJ2-1; D is perhaps TRBD1 (5 bases). Trimming removed 0 bases from V and 11 bases from J, with 17 bases in between. Looked up from germline, CDR1 is MNHEY and CDR2 is SMNVEV (reference sequence). The length of the CDR3 is 15 residues.

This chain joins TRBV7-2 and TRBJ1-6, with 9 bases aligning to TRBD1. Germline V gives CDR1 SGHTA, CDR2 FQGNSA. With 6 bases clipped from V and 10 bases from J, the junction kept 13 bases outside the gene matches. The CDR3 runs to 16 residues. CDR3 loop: CASRARTGEKHSPLHF. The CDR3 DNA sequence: TGTGCCAGCAGGGCTCGGACAGGGGAAAAACACTCACCCCTCCACTTT.

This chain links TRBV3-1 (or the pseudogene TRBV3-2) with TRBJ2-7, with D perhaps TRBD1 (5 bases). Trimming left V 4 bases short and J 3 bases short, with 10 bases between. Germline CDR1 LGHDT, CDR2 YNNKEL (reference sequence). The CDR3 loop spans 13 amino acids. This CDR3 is CASSRDSYYEQYF. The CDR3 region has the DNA TGTGCCAGCAGCCGAGACAGTTACTACGAGCAGTACTTC.

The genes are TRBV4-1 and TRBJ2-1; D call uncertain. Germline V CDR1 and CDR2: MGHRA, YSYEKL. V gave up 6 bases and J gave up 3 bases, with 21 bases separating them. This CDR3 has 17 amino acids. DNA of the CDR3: TGCGCCAGCAGGCGATCCCACCAGACTCGCCTCTACAATGAGCAGTTCTTC. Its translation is CASRRSHQTRLYNEQFF.

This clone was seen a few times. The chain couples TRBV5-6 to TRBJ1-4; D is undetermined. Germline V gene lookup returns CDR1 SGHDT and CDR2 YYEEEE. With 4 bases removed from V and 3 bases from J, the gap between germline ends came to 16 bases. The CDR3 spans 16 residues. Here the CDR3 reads CASSPRLGGSNEKLFF. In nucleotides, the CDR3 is TGTGCCAGCAGCCCGAGGCTCGGAGGGTCTAATGAAAAACTGTTTTTT.

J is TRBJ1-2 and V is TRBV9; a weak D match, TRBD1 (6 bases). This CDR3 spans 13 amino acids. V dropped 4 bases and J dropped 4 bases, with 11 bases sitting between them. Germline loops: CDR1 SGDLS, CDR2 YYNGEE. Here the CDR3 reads CASSMDSVYGYTF. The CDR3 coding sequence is TGTGCCAGCAGCATGGACAGCGTCTATGGCTACACCTTC.

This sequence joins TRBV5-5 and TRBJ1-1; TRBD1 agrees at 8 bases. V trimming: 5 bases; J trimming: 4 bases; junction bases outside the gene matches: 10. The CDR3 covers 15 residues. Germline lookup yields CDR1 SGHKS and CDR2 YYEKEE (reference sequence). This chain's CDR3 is CASSSQTGVGTEAFF. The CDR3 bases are TGTGCCAGCAGTTCCCAGACAGGGGTGGGCACTGAAGCTTTCTTT.

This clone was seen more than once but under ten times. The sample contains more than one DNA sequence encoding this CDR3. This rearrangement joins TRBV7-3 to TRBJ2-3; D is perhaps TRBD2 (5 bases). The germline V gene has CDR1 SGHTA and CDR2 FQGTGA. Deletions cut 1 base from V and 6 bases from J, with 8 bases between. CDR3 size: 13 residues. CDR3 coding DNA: TGTGCCAGCAGCTTAAGGGAGCGGGATACGCAGTATTTT. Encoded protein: CASSLRERDTQYF.

CDR3 amino acids: CASSRDPGQGNTEAFF. The CDR3 DNA sequence: TGCGCCAGCAGCCGAGACCCGGGACAGGGGAACACTGAAGCTTTCTTT. The V gene is TRBV5-1, the J gene TRBJ1-1; 9 bases fit TRBD1. V shed 4 bases, J shed 1 base, and the junction held 8 bases outside the gene matches. This CDR3 is built from 16 residues. Per germline, CDR1 SGHRS and CDR2 YFSETQ.

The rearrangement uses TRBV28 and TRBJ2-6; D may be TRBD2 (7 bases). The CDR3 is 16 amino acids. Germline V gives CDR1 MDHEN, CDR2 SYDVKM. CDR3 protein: CAVRGAALLSANVLTF. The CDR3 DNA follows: TGTGCAGTTCGGGGGGCGGCTCTGCTTTCGGCCAACGTCCTGACTTTC.

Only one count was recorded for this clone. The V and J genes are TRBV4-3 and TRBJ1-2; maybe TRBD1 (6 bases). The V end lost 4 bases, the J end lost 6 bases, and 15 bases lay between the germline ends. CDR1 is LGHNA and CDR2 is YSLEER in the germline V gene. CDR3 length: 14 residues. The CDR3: CASSLRHHRDGYTF. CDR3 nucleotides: TGCGCCAGCAGCCTTCGACACCACAGGGATGGCTACACCTTC.

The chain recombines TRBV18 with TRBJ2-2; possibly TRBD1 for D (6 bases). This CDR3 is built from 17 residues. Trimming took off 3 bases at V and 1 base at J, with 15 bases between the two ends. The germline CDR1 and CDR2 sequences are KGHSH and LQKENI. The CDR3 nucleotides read TGTGCCAGCTCACCGTCAAGGGGACACCAGAACACCGGGGAGCTGTTTTTT. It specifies CASSPSRGHQNTGELFF.

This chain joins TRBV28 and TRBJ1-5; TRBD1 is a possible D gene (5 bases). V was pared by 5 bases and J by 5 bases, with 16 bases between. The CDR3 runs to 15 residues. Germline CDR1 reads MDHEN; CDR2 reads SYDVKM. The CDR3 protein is CASSPPRGGDQPQHF. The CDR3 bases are TGTGCCAGCAGTCCTCCCCGGGGGGGAGATCAGCCCCAGCATTTT.

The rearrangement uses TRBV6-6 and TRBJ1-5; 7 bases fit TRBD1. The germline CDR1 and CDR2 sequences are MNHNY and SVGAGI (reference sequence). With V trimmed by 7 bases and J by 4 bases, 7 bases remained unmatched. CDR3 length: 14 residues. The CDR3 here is CASKMTGHNQPQHF. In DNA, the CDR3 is TGTGCCAGCAAAATGACAGGGCATAATCAGCCCCAGCATTTT.

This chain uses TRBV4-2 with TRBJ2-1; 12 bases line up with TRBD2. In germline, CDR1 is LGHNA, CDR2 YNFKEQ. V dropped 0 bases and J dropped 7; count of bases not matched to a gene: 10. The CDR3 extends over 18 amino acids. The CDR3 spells CASSQDFTSGRIANEQFF. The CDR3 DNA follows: TGTGCCAGCAGCCAAGATTTTACTAGCGGGAGGATAGCGAATGAGCAGTTCTTC.

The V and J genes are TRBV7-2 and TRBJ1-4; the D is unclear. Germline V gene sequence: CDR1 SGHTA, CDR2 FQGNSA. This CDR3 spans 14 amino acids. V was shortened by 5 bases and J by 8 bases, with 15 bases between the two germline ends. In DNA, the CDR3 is TGTGCCAGCAGCCCAGACCTCGCCAGGGAAAAACTGTTTTTT. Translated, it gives CASSPDLAREKLFF.

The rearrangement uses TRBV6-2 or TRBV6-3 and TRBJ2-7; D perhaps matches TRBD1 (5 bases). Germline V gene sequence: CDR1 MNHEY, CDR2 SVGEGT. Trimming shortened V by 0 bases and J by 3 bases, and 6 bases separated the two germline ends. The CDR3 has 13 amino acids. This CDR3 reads CASSYSRVYEQYF. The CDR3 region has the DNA TGTGCCAGCAGTTACTCCAGGGTCTACGAGCAGTACTTC.

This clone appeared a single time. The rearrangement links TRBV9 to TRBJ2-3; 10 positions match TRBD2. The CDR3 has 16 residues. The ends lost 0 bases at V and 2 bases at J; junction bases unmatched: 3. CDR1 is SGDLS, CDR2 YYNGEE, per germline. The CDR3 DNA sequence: TGTGCCAGCAGCGTAGCAGCGGGAGGGACCACAGATACGCAGTATTTT. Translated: CASSVAAGGTTDTQYF. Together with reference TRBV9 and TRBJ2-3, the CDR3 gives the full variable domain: DSGVTQTPKHLITATGQRVTLRCSPRSGDLSVYWYQQSLDQGLQFLIQYYNGEERAKGNILERFSAQQFPDLHSELNLSSLELGDSALYFCASSVAAGGTTDTQYFGPGTRLTVL.

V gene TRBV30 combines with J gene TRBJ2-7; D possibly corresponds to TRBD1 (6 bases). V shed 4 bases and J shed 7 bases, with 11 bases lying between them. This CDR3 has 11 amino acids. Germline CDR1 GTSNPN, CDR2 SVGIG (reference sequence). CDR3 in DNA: TGTGCCTGGACCAGGGGTGGTGAGCAGTACTTC. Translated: CAWTRGGEQYF.

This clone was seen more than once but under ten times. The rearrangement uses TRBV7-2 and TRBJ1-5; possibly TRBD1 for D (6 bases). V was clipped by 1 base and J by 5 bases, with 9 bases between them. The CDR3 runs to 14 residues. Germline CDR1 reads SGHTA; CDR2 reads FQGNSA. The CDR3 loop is CASSLVGADQPQHF. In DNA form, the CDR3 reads TGTGCCAGCAGCTTAGTGGGGGCTGATCAGCCCCAGCATTTT.

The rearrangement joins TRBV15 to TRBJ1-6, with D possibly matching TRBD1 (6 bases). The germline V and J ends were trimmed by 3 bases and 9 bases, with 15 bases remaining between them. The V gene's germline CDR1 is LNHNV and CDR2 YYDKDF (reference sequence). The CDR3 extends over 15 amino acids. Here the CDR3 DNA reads TGTGCCACCAGCAGTCTACAGGGTCTTGCTTCACCCCTCCACTTT. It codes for CATSSLQGLASPLHF.

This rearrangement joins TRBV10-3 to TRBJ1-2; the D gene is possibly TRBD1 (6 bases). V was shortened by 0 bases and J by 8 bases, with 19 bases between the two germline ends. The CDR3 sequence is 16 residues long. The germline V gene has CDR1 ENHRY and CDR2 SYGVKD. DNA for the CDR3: TGTGCCATCAGTGAGTCGTTGGACGGGGGGCTCCGGGGCTACACCTTC. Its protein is CAISESLDGGLRGYTF.

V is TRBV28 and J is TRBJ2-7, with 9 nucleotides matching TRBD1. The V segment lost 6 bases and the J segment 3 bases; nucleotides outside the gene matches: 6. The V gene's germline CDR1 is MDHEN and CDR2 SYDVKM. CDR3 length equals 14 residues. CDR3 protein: CASSQTGGGYEQYF. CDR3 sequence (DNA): TGTGCCAGCAGCCAAACAGGGGGCGGCTACGAGCAGTACTTC.